This T cell receptor (beta chain) was captured in a study of blood T cell repertoires in COVID-19. Germline V gene data show CDR1 as MNHEY and CDR2 as SVGAGI. CDR3 size: 15 residues. V dropped 4 bases and J dropped 7; count of bases not matched to a gene: 9. A word on this clone: Other nucleotide sequences in the sample specify the same CDR3.

Sequencing was performed with immunoSEQ multiplex PCR; in TCRdb, only in-frame clones are kept and a portion is missing. The top ten clones hold more than 0.25% of a sample with hundreds of thousands of clones, over 80% of them seen once. The sequencing sample was made of peripheral blood. This sequence was found in a woman under 30 with acute or convalescent COVID-19. V usage is TRBV6-5 and J usage is TRBJ1-5; the match to TRBD1 covers 8 bases. The CDR3 DNA reads TGTGCCAGCAGTTCCGCCGGGACAGGTAGCCAGCCCCAGCATTTT. Amino acid sequence: CASSSAGTGSQPQHF.